This T cell receptor beta chain was captured in a study of blood T cell repertoires in COVID-19. Study summary: T cells, B-cell-depleted T cells, or PBMCs supplied cDNA or gDNA.

Original methodology: Quantification of nucleated cells was approximated via reference gene primer amplification. Clones were read by immunoSEQ multiplex PCR, and TCRdb kept only the in-frame ones, dropping some. Clonal size and the V and J genes are those of that table, whereas D and trimming came from the DNA. The sample shows about 190,000 clones, approximately 91% of them seen only once. Specimen: peripheral blood. The source is a woman in her thirties or forties who had recovered from COVID-19.

Here the CDR3 DNA reads TGTGCCTGGAGGGAACAGGGGGCTTATCAGCCCCAGCATTTT. Encoded protein: CAWREQGAYQPQHF. The rearrangement links TRBV30 to TRBJ1-5; TRBD1 matches at 9 bases. J gave up 5 bases and V 3 bases, and 5 bases lay outside the gene matches. This CDR3 spans 14 amino acids. CDR1 and CDR2 from the germline V gene are GTSNPN and SVGIG (reference sequence).